Listed below are T cell receptor beta chains from one sample, sequenced in a study of OX40 agonist ivuxolimab in advanced cancers. Sequencing was performed with immunoSEQ multiplex PCR; in TCRdb, only in-frame clones are kept and a portion is missing. The sample includes approximately 40,000 clones, 83% of them seen just once. Sample: CD4+ or CD8+ T cells sorted from blood, taken in a trial of the OX40 agonist ivuxolimab. The receptors derive from an adult with an advanced solid tumor such as melanoma, head and neck, liver or kidney cancer. Both conserved end residues are part of each CDR3. Each record gives: J gene, CDR3 length, D gene, V gene, clone size, CDR3 protein, CDR3 DNA. The D gene is left open where the match is weak. Rows give clone size only sometimes, using once, few, many, or a class for an expanded clone.

TRBJ1-1	14	.	TRBV10-1	once	CASSEVLGNTEAFF	TGCGCCAGCAGTGAAGTTCTGGGGAACACTGAAGCTTTCTTT
TRBJ1-4	16	.	TRBV7-8	.	CASSLVGSSLFSELFF	TGTGCCAGCAGCTTAGTTGGCAGTTCCCTCTTTTCCGAACTGTTTTTT
TRBJ1-2	10	.	TRBV20-1	.	CSATGETATF	TGCAGTGCCACTGGGGAGACTGCCACCTTC
TRBJ2-7	14	TRBD2	TRBV27	.	CASSLSGGGNEQYF	TGTGCCAGCAGTTTATCTGGCGGGGGAAACGAGCAGTACTTC
TRBJ2-7	12	.	TRBV30	.	CAWSVTQFEQYF	TGTGCCTGGAGTGTAACACAGTTCGAGCAGTACTTC
TRBJ2-5	15	.	TRBV7-9	.	CASSTDRDEGETQYF	TGTGCCAGCAGCACAGACCGCGATGAGGGGGAGACCCAGTACTTC
TRBJ1-4	17	.	TRBV7-8	.	CASSLSITGIANEKLFF	TGTGCCAGCAGCTTAAGTATTACAGGGATTGCTAATGAAAAACTGTTTTTT
TRBJ1-4	18	.	TRBV7-9	.	CASSPPSRTAATNEKLFF	TGTGCCAGCAGCCCACCTAGTCGGACAGCCGCAACTAATGAAAAACTGTTTTTT
TRBJ2-6	16	TRBD1	TRBV29-1	.	CSVEENRGYGANVLTF	TGCAGCGTTGAAGAGAACAGGGGGTATGGGGCCAACGTCCTGACTTTC
TRBJ2-7	15	TRBD2	TRBV9	.	CASSVGAGSSYEQYF	TGTGCCAGCAGCGTCGGAGCGGGGAGCTCCTACGAGCAGTACTTC
TRBJ2-1	14	TRBD2	TRBV7-8	.	CASSPPTSENEQFF	TGTGCCAGCAGCCCCCCCACTAGCGAGAATGAGCAGTTCTTC
TRBJ2-1	15	.	TRBV2	.	CASATRSGEYNEQFF	TGTGCCAGCGCCACCCGCAGCGGTGAATACAATGAGCAGTTCTTC
TRBJ1-2	13	.	TRBV6-5	.	CASSHQGSNGYTF	TGTGCCAGCAGTCATCAGGGTTCCAATGGCTACACCTTC
TRBJ1-1	13	.	TRBV7-9	.	CASSFLDRNEAFF	TGTGCCAGCAGCTTTTTAGACCGAAATGAAGCTTTCTTT
TRBJ2-1	12	.	TRBV7-9	.	CASSPTRNEQFF	TGTGCCAGCAGCCCGACTCGCAATGAGCAGTTCTTC
TRBJ2-3	16	TRBD1	TRBV5-1	.	CASSSRDRGLLDTQYF	TGCGCCAGCAGCAGTCGGGACAGGGGGTTACTAGATACGCAGTATTTT
TRBJ2-1	14	.	TRBV10-2	few	CASSVQRSDNEQFF	TGCGCCAGCAGTGTCCAGCGGAGCGACAATGAGCAGTTCTTC
TRBJ1-5	15	TRBD1	TRBV6-1	.	CASSEGQGPNQPQHF	TGTGCCAGCAGTGAGGGACAGGGCCCCAATCAGCCCCAGCATTTT
TRBJ2-7	18	TRBD2	TRBV4-2	.	CASSQGIAGPGSSYEQYF	TGTGCCAGCAGCCAAGGGATAGCGGGCCCTGGAAGCTCCTACGAGCAGTACTTC
TRBJ2-7	14	.	TRBV19	.	CASSHRVGVYEQYF	TGTGCCAGTAGTCACAGGGTGGGAGTCTACGAGCAGTACTTC
TRBJ2-7	14	.	TRBV7-9	once	CASSLVGLPYEQYF	TGTGCCAGCAGCTTAGTGGGACTTCCCTACGAGCAGTACTTC
TRBJ2-3	15	TRBD2	TRBV7-3	few	CASSLTAGETDTQYF	TGTGCCAGCAGCTTAACAGCGGGGGAGACAGATACGCAGTATTTT
TRBJ2-5	14	.	TRBV5-4	.	CASSQGSGQETQYF	TGTGCCAGCAGCCAAGGTAGCGGCCAAGAGACCCAGTACTTC
TRBJ2-2	15	.	TRBV9	.	CASSVGGFGTGELFF	TGTGCCAGCAGCGTAGGAGGATTTGGCACCGGGGAGCTGTTTTTT
TRBJ2-7	15	TRBD1	TRBV7-9	.	CASSQTGTGNYEQYF	TGTGCCAGCAGCCAAACCGGGACAGGGAACTACGAGCAGTACTTC
TRBJ1-1	12	.	TRBV28	.	CASSFKNTEAFF	TGTGCCAGCAGTTTTAAGAACACTGAAGCTTTCTTT
TRBJ2-1	14	TRBD1	TRBV29-1	.	CSVVTGTDYNEQFF	TGCAGCGTCGTCACCGGGACAGATTACAATGAGCAGTTCTTC
TRBJ1-2	15	.	TRBV2	once	CASSQLAPDSYGYTF	TGTGCCAGCAGTCAACTAGCCCCGGACAGTTATGGCTACACCTTC
TRBJ2-1	15	TRBD1	TRBV9	few	CASSAEDRGYNEQFF	TGTGCCAGCAGCGCAGAGGACAGGGGGTACAATGAGCAGTTCTTC